The clone carrying this T cell receptor beta chain was picked up many times. What it binds is not known. This specimen belongs to a study of T cell repertoires in cytomegalovirus infection. TCRdb fed the reads into MiXCR, producing one record per CDR3 protein. The sample gives nearly 700,000 distinct CDR3 sequences, around a third of which show up once; 18% is in the top ten. In germline, CDR1 is SGHTA, CDR2 FQGNSA. The CDR3 length is 13 residues. Trimming removed 5 bases at V and 6 bases at J, with 13 bases between. The J gene is TRBJ1-2, the V gene TRBV7-2; D gene unclear. The TCR comes from a human donor in good health (CMV status not recorded). Some clones in this sample may be carry-over from other donors' samples. Sequenced here: cultured PBMCs, sampled from culture after CMV antigen stimulation. CDR3 in DNA: TGTGCCAGCAGCCCCCCCTCCCTTAATGGCTACACCTTC. This codes for CASSPPSLNGYTF.